This TCR beta chain is drawn from a study of blood T cells in healthy people across ages (dated by TCRdb to the mid-2010s). Regarding the complete study: In model experiments, template switching captured about one uniquely barcoded TCR beta cDNA molecule for every two T cells. The study measured age-related changes in TCR beta repertoire diversity using deep sequencing normalized with unique cDNA molecular identifiers. Donors were grouped into four age groups: young (average roughly 17 years), middle-aged (roughly 38), aged (around 60) and long-lived (just over 80). To avoid experimental bias, donors of different ages were randomly spread across the sequencing lanes. For two donors (one aged 18 to 29 and one aged 80 or older), the study analyzed two additional independent replicas of 1 million unique cDNA reads from the same blood draw.

Concerning this clonotype itself: Its antigen is not yet known. No per-base quality is available; no much larger clone lies one base away.

Library generation was performed with 5' RACE. The data were produced on an Illumina HiSeq 2500. The second PCR ran for about 7 to 11 cycles and used a J-beta primer mix along with a sample-barcoded 5' primer. Each TCR beta cDNA molecule received a unique molecular identifier from a template-switch 5' adaptor carrying 12 random nucleotides. At least 2.5 million CDR3-containing paired-end reads were obtained from each sample. First-strand cDNA was synthesized from all RNA with the Mint cDNA synthesis kit, primed by a TRBC-specific oligonucleotide. After uracil-DNA glycosylase treatment, a first 18-cycle PCR used universal primers M1SS and BC2_uni_R on all cDNA. The study's processing was this. Each sample was normalized by randomly selecting 1 million high-quality reads, each carrying a distinct molecular identifier. Instead of being binned into consensus sequences, reads with shared molecular identifiers were discarded. MiTCR, with a Q25 quality threshold and the strictest error-elimination algorithm, was used for CDR3 identification, clonotype clustering and error correction. A nonparametric unseen species model with Euler transformation was used to estimate lower-bound total TCR beta diversity. TCRdb reanalyzed the raw reads on its own, using fastp at Q25 for trimming and MiXCR for clone calling, and kept in-frame beta chains. Every CDR3 protein is listed once, alongside the most common genes and DNA of its rows. The V and J calls reflect TCRdb's pipeline rather than the authors' work. The sample records fewer than 950,000 distinct CDR3 sequences, about 55% of which are singletons. 41% of the sample is taken by the ten largest.

General conclusions and limits of the study: Because profiling used bulk unsorted PBMCs, naive and antigen-experienced compartments could not be compared conclusively. Observed TCR beta diversity per million T cells fell roughly linearly with age, and a significant reduction was already apparent by age roughly 41. Compared with the aged group, the long-lived group had more naive CD4+ T cells, fewer expanded clones and increased TCR diversity, suggesting age selection. Because the CMV infection status of the donors was unknown, age-related changes in expanded clonotypes may potentially have been confounded. Observed TCR beta diversity correlated strongly with the percentage of naive T cells measured by flow cytometry. Estimates of total diversity based on one million sequenced T cells were considered lower bounds and underestimates.

The 35 to 40 donors, aged about 6 to 95 years, were systemically healthy Caucasian individuals from Russia. Around 9.9 milliliters of peripheral blood were collected from each donor into EDTA-treated Vacutainer tubes. Ficoll-Paque density-gradient centrifugation was used to isolate PBMCs, with at least 6 million per sample. Trizol reagent was used to extract total RNA from the PBMCs, yielding at least 5 micrograms per sample. For every donor, flow cytometry on a PBMC aliquot measured the percentage of naive CD45RAhigh/CD27high T cells. The CDR3 spans 18 residues, from the cysteine through the phenylalanine. Just CDR3 DNA is preserved here, 54 bases in frame from base 1. Germline trimming: 1 base from V, 0 bases from J; junction bases outside gene matches: 7. CDR1 is given as LGHNA and CDR2 as YNFKEQ, both from the germline V gene.

The TCR comes from a man older than 75 in good health. The sequence is built from TRBV4-2 and TRBJ2-1, with 9 bases aligning to TRBD2. The sample taken for sequencing was blood. DNA sequence: TGTGCCAGCAGCCAAGGTATTAGCGGGAGAACCTCCTACAATGAGCAGTTCTTC. This gives the protein CASSQGISGRTSYNEQFF.